The present T cell receptor (beta chain) was sequenced within a study of brain T cells in children with intractable seizures. Details on this clone: As yet, its antigen is unknown.

Time point in this sample: blood from clinic visit 5 months post-surgery; TSC patient then seizure free. Before surgery, patients took at least one anti-epileptic drug. Trimming at V came to 5 bases and at J to 1 base, leaving 4 bases not matched to a gene. The CDR3 spans 14 residues. CDR1 is SEHNR, CDR2 FQNEAQ, per germline (reference sequence). Broader study findings: HCMV serostatus was not known, and viral specificity came from CDR3 similarity only.

Data came from immunoSEQ multiplex PCR; TCRdb stores just in-frame clones and leaves some out. The table has a few hundred thousand clones, 93% seen once. This specimen was peripheral blood, taken more than 4 months after surgery. This clonotype was sampled from a boy younger than two with tuberous sclerosis and intractable seizures. The chain employs TRBV7-9 and TRBJ1-1, with 7 bases that match TRBD1. The CDR3 coding sequence is TGTGCCAGCAGCCTTGGACAGGCGAACACTGAAGCTTTCTTT. It is translated as CASSLGQANTEAFF. Full variable domain (remainder filled in from reference TRBV7-9 and TRBJ1-1): DTGVSQNPRHKITKRGQNVTFRCDPISEHNRLYWYRQTLGQGPEFLTYFQNEAQLEKSRLLSDRFSAERPKGSFSTLEIQRTEQGDSAMYLCASSLGQANTEAFFGQGTRLTVV.